This is a list of T cell receptor beta chains from one sample in a study of T cell clones after liver transplantation. This table comes from immunoSEQ multiplex PCR, and its TCRdb copy is limited to in-frame clones, with some not included. The table has more than 65,000 clones, 90% seen once. The specimen was CD4+ T cells from blood, collected before liver transplant. The source of these receptors is a human donor who received a liver transplant. Each CDR3 is given without its conserved first and last residue. The D gene is left open where the match is weak. Size tells how often a clone was seen (once, few, many) or the class of an expanded clone, and some rows leave it out.

>.|TRBD2|TRBV9
ASSPRASGTYEQY
>.|.|TRBV4-1
ASSPGSRRDFHEQY
>.|.|TRBV6-5
ASSYLGGVNYGYT
>.|.|TRBV10-3
AINPDANTGELF
>.|TRBD1|TRBV6-1
ASSAYKRDRPTFNSYEQY
>few|.|TRBV28
ASSFNKVGYT
>.|.|TRBV4-3
ASSQDVGALSGANVLT
>.|.|TRBV7-9
ASSLLGAETQY
>.|TRBD2|TRBV5-1
ASRGLAGSYEQY
>.|.|TRBV12-5
ASGLDRAGPQH
>.|TRBD1|TRBV19
ASSIGTGTSTDTQY
>.|TRBD1|TRBV6-1
ASSTDRVATDTQY
>.|.|TRBV11-3
ASSLPDQDTQY
>.|.|TRBV4-1
ASSQVNGFYGYT
>.|TRBD2|TRBV15
ATSEGLAGFYEQY
>.|.|TRBV7-6
ASSLAGLANGGELF
>.|.|TRBV29-1
SVLAVSTDTQY
>.|TRBD1|TRBV10-3
AISESGTGFTEAF
>.|TRBD2|TRBV2
ASSVAGETQY
>once|.|TRBV7-9
ASSLGATGTASGNTIY
>.|.|TRBV9
ASSAGLNTGELF
>.|TRBD1|TRBV6-1
ASSESGGRNEQF
>.|.|TRBV19
ASSTGQLTWETQY
>.|.|TRBV7-9
ASSPRYAEGQDEQY
>once|.|TRBV5-1
ASNPGGQVYEQY
>.|TRBD2|TRBV4-1
ASSPQSGRVSYEQY
>once|TRBD1|TRBV5-1
ASSPDPGRGQGQNTEAF
>.|.|TRBV7-9
ASSPTGELF
>.|.|TRBV6-5
ASMSQGTGANVLT
>once|.|TRBV5-6
ASRRYTGSGTGELF
>.|TRBD1|TRBV5-1
ASSSTGGFDQPQH